The rows below give T cell receptor beta chains drawn from one sample of a study of control samples from healthy donors and cancer patients. TCRdb keeps only in-frame clones here, not all; method: immunoSEQ multiplex PCR. The sample yields around 41,000 clones, about 86% seen once. Sequenced: PBMCs. Source of these receptors: an older woman with lung cancer. The CDR3 runs from the conserved cysteine through the conserved F or W. A D gene is named only where the DNA matches it firmly. Expanded clones are given a class, and other clones once, few, many or no size at all.

d_gene: TRBD1; v_gene: TRBV19; j_gene: TRBJ2-5; abundance: .; CDR3nt: TGTGCCAGTAGGACTACAGGGGTGTTCCAAGAGACCCAGTACTTC; CDR3aa: CASRTTGVFQETQYF
d_gene: .; v_gene: TRBV11-2; j_gene: TRBJ1-3; abundance: few; CDR3nt: TGTGCCAGCATCGACCGACGCTCTGGAAACACCATATATTTT; CDR3aa: CASIDRRSGNTIYF
d_gene: .; v_gene: TRBV19; j_gene: TRBJ2-3; abundance: .; CDR3nt: TGTGCCAGCCGCCCGCAAGTCTTCCGCACAGATACGCAGTATTTT; CDR3aa: CASRPQVFRTDTQYF
d_gene: .; v_gene: TRBV5-6; j_gene: TRBJ1-4; abundance: .; CDR3nt: TGTGCCAGCGGGGCGAGGACTAGGGATGAAAAACTGTTTTTT; CDR3aa: CASGARTRDEKLFF
d_gene: .; v_gene: TRBV10-3; j_gene: TRBJ2-7; abundance: .; CDR3nt: TGTGCCATCAGTGTGGGAAGCAGCTCGGTTTACGAGCAGTACTTC; CDR3aa: CAISVGSSSVYEQYF
d_gene: TRBD2; v_gene: TRBV4-2; j_gene: TRBJ2-3; abundance: .; CDR3nt: TGTGCCAGCAGCGCTAGGACTAGCGGGTTGACAGATACGCAGTATTTT; CDR3aa: CASSARTSGLTDTQYF
d_gene: .; v_gene: TRBV25-1; j_gene: TRBJ1-6; abundance: .; CDR3nt: TGTGCCAGCAGTGAATGGGGGAATTCACCCCTCCACTTT; CDR3aa: CASSEWGNSPLHF
d_gene: .; v_gene: TRBV19; j_gene: TRBJ1-3; abundance: .; CDR3nt: TGTGCCAGTAGTGAGGACAGTGGAAACACCATATATTTT; CDR3aa: CASSEDSGNTIYF
d_gene: .; v_gene: TRBV5-1; j_gene: TRBJ2-5; abundance: .; CDR3nt: TGCGCCAGCAGCTTGGCCGTAGCCGAGACCCAGTACTTC; CDR3aa: CASSLAVAETQYF
d_gene: TRBD2; v_gene: TRBV28; j_gene: TRBJ2-1; abundance: .; CDR3nt: TGTGCCAGCAGTTTATTGTCGGGAGGTTACAATGAGCAGTTCTTC; CDR3aa: CASSLLSGGYNEQFF
d_gene: .; v_gene: TRBV7-2; j_gene: TRBJ1-2; abundance: few; CDR3nt: TGTGCCAGCAGCTTAGCTCCCATAAACTATGGCTACACCTTC; CDR3aa: CASSLAPINYGYTF
d_gene: TRBD1; v_gene: TRBV5-1; j_gene: TRBJ1-5; abundance: .; CDR3nt: TGCGCCAGCAGCCCAGGACAGGGGCAGGGGAGTCAGCCCCAGCATTTT; CDR3aa: CASSPGQGQGSQPQHF
d_gene: .; v_gene: TRBV6-5; j_gene: TRBJ1-5; abundance: .; CDR3nt: TGTGCCAGCCGTCAGACTCAGAATCAGCCCCAGCATTTT; CDR3aa: CASRQTQNQPQHF
d_gene: .; v_gene: TRBV11-2; j_gene: TRBJ2-5; abundance: few; CDR3nt: TGTGCCAGCAGTTCCGAGGATGGAGAGACCCAGTACTTC; CDR3aa: CASSSEDGETQYF
d_gene: .; v_gene: TRBV19; j_gene: TRBJ2-7; abundance: .; CDR3nt: TGTGCCAGTAGTCTCCACCGTGGGACGGTAGCCTACGAGCAGTACTTC; CDR3aa: CASSLHRGTVAYEQYF
d_gene: TRBD1; v_gene: TRBV11-2; j_gene: TRBJ2-3; abundance: .; CDR3nt: TGTGCCAGCAGCTTAATGGGGGACAGCTTCACAGATACGCAGTATTTT; CDR3aa: CASSLMGDSFTDTQYF
d_gene: .; v_gene: TRBV5-4; j_gene: TRBJ1-2; abundance: few; CDR3nt: TGTGCCAGCAGCTCGACAGCTGACGGGGGCGGCTACACCTTC; CDR3aa: CASSSTADGGGYTF
d_gene: .; v_gene: TRBV4-1; j_gene: TRBJ1-2; abundance: once; CDR3nt: TGCGCCAGCAGCCAAGAACAGGGATATGGCTACACCTTC; CDR3aa: CASSQEQGYGYTF
d_gene: TRBD1; v_gene: TRBV7-2; j_gene: TRBJ1-1; abundance: .; CDR3nt: TGTGCCAGCAGCTTAGGCGGACAGGGGGCAGCCACTGAAGCTTTCTTT; CDR3aa: CASSLGGQGAATEAFF
d_gene: TRBD1; v_gene: TRBV18; j_gene: TRBJ1-5; abundance: .; CDR3nt: TGTGCCAGCCCACCACCGTCAGGGGGGGGCAATCAGCCCCAGCATTTT; CDR3aa: CASPPPSGGGNQPQHF
d_gene: .; v_gene: TRBV20-1; j_gene: TRBJ2-5; abundance: .; CDR3nt: TGCAGTGCTAGGTTGGAAGAGACCCAGTACTTC; CDR3aa: CSARLEETQYF
d_gene: .; v_gene: TRBV10-3; j_gene: TRBJ1-1; abundance: .; CDR3nt: TGTGCCATCAGGATGGGGAGCACTGAAGCTTTCTTT; CDR3aa: CAIRMGSTEAFF
d_gene: TRBD2; v_gene: TRBV30; j_gene: TRBJ2-4; abundance: .; CDR3nt: TGTGCCTGGAGTTTACTAGCGGGAGACATTCAGTACTTC; CDR3aa: CAWSLLAGDIQYF
d_gene: TRBD2; v_gene: TRBV11-2; j_gene: TRBJ2-1; abundance: few; CDR3nt: TGTGCCAGCAGCTTAGTTGGTAGCGGGAGCTCCTACAATGAGCAGTTCTTC; CDR3aa: CASSLVGSGSSYNEQFF
d_gene: .; v_gene: TRBV5-6; j_gene: TRBJ1-2; abundance: .; CDR3nt: TGTGCCAGCAGTTCTGGGAACTATGGCTACACCTTC; CDR3aa: CASSSGNYGYTF
d_gene: TRBD1; v_gene: TRBV6-5; j_gene: TRBJ2-5; abundance: .; CDR3nt: TGTGCCAGCAGTCCCCGGACAGGACAAGAGACCCAGTACTTC; CDR3aa: CASSPRTGQETQYF
d_gene: TRBD1; v_gene: TRBV5-1; j_gene: TRBJ1-1; abundance: .; CDR3nt: TGCGCCAGCAGCGCCTCGGACAGGGAGACTGAAGCTTTCTTT; CDR3aa: CASSASDRETEAFF
d_gene: .; v_gene: TRBV7-9; j_gene: TRBJ2-6; abundance: .; CDR3nt: TGTGCCAGCAGCTTAGAGGGGGGCAGAGCGGGGGCCAACGTCCTGACTTTC; CDR3aa: CASSLEGGRAGANVLTF
d_gene: .; v_gene: TRBV11-2; j_gene: TRBJ1-4; abundance: .; CDR3nt: TGTGCCAGCACCGACCCGGGGGGAGCAGGGCTGTTTTTT; CDR3aa: CASTDPGGAGLFF
d_gene: .; v_gene: TRBV7-9; j_gene: TRBJ2-1; abundance: few; CDR3nt: TGTGCCAGCAGATTTAAAAGGCGGCTAGATAACAATGAGCAGTTCTTC; CDR3aa: CASRFKRRLDNNEQFF
d_gene: .; v_gene: TRBV20-1; j_gene: TRBJ2-1; abundance: .; CDR3nt: TGCAGTGCTACTGAGGGGTTCTACAATGAGCAGTTCTTC; CDR3aa: CSATEGFYNEQFF
d_gene: .; v_gene: TRBV6-5; j_gene: TRBJ2-3; abundance: .; CDR3nt: TGTGCCAGCACCCAGGATCTAGCCAGCACAGATACGCAGTATTTT; CDR3aa: CASTQDLASTDTQYF
d_gene: TRBD2; v_gene: TRBV4-2; j_gene: TRBJ2-1; abundance: .; CDR3nt: TGTGCCAGCAGCCAAGTTCAGCTAGCGGGAGGTTATGAGCAGTTCTTC; CDR3aa: CASSQVQLAGGYEQFF
d_gene: .; v_gene: TRBV5-6; j_gene: TRBJ1-4; abundance: .; CDR3nt: TGTGCCAGCAGCCAGGGGCCGCCAACTAATGAAAAACTGTTTTTT; CDR3aa: CASSQGPPTNEKLFF
d_gene: .; v_gene: TRBV7-9; j_gene: TRBJ2-5; abundance: .; CDR3nt: TGTGCCAGCAGCTTAGTTTCCGGGGCGGAGACCCAGTACTTC; CDR3aa: CASSLVSGAETQYF
d_gene: TRBD1; v_gene: TRBV5-3; j_gene: TRBJ2-2; abundance: .; CDR3nt: TGTGCCAGAAGCTTACTACCCGGACAGGGCACGAACACCGGGGAGCTGTTTTTT; CDR3aa: CARSLLPGQGTNTGELFF
d_gene: .; v_gene: TRBV5-4; j_gene: TRBJ2-2; abundance: .; CDR3nt: TGTGCCAGCAGCTTGGGCGGGACCACCGGGGAGCTGTTTTTT; CDR3aa: CASSLGGTTGELFF
d_gene: TRBD1; v_gene: TRBV7-2; j_gene: TRBJ2-1; abundance: .; CDR3nt: TGTGCCAGCAGCACCCGGGACAGTCTCCCCTACAATGAGCAGTTCTTC; CDR3aa: CASSTRDSLPYNEQFF